A selection of T cell receptor beta chains follows, all from one sample in a study of T cells in Graves' hyperthyroidism and ophthalmopathy. TCRdb reprocessed the multiplex PCR reads with MiXCR, giving one entry per CDR3 protein. Here the sample spans approximately 400,000 distinct CDR3 sequences, about 18% being singletons. Sequenced: blood. The receptors were gathered from a woman between 18 and 29 years old with Graves' hyperthyroidism. The CDR3 runs from the conserved cysteine through the conserved F or W. The D gene is left open where the match is weak. Size is stated for part of the rows, as once, few or many counts, or as a class when the clone is expanded.

clone size,D gene,V gene,J gene,CDR3 DNA,CDR3 protein
many,NA,TRBV5-1,TRBJ1-2,TGCGCCAGCAGGCCAGACCAAAACTATGGCTACACCTTC,CASRPDQNYGYTF
many,NA,TRBV7-9,TRBJ1-2,TGTGCCAGCACCACAGCGTCAACCTATGGCTACACCTTC,CASTTASTYGYTF
many,NA,TRBV20-1,TRBJ1-1,TGCAGTGCTAGTGAGGGACCTTCGGAAACTGAAGCTTTCTTT,CSASEGPSETEAFF
few,NA,TRBV11-1,TRBJ2-7,TGTGCCAGCAGCTTCGACAGACTTTCCTACGAGCAGTACTTC,CASSFDRLSYEQYF
NA,TRBD1,TRBV12-3/TRBV12-4,TRBJ2-1,TGTGCCAGCAGGGGGCCGACAGGGTCAAGCGAGAGGAGAGGTGAGCAGTTCTTC,CASRGPTGSSERRGEQFF
NA,NA,TRBV6-1,TRBJ1-1,TGTGCCAGCACCCCCAGAACTGAAGCTTTCTTT,CASTPRTEAFF
many,TRBD1,TRBV29-1,TRBJ1-1,TGCAGCGTTGAGAGGACAGGGGGTGAAGCTTTCTTT,CSVERTGGEAFF
NA,NA,TRBV7-3,TRBJ2-7,TGTGCCAGCAGCTTAAAGGGACATAACTACGAGCAGTACTTC,CASSLKGHNYEQYF
many,NA,TRBV28,TRBJ2-7,TGTGCCAGCAGTCTACCTCGGGGTTACGAGCAGTACTTC,CASSLPRGYEQYF
NA,NA,TRBV20-1,TRBJ1-4,TGCAGTGCTTTTGACGGACTCTCCTCGGGGGAAATACTGTTTTTT,CSAFDGLSSGEILFF
many,NA,TRBV6-1,TRBJ2-2,TGTGCCAGCTCCGGGAGATTGAACACCGGGGAGCTGTTTTTT,CASSGRLNTGELFF
NA,TRBD1,TRBV6-2/TRBV6-3,TRBJ1-5,TGTGCCAGCAGCAGTCGGACAGGGCGCAATCAGCCCCAGCATTTT,CASSSRTGRNQPQHF
many,NA,TRBV19,TRBJ2-2,TGTGCCAGTAATCCGGGGGCACGCTTAAAGACCGGGGAGCTGTTTTTT,CASNPGARLKTGELFF
many,NA,TRBV7-2,TRBJ2-7,TGTGCCAGCAGCATCCTAGGTCAGACCTACGAGCAGTACTTC,CASSILGQTYEQYF
once,NA,TRBV20-1,TRBJ1-2,TGCAGTGCTAGAGAAGGGGGGCCTAACTATGGCTACACCTTC,CSAREGGPNYGYTF
many,NA,TRBV4-2,TRBJ1-5,TGTGCCAGCAGCATACGAAGGGGTCAGCCCCAGCATTTT,CASSIRRGQPQHF
many,TRBD1,TRBV20-1,TRBJ1-5,TGCAGTGCTAGAGATATCGCAGGGGGCGGTTCAAGCAATCAGCCCCAGCATTTT,CSARDIAGGGSSNQPQHF
many,NA,TRBV4-1,TRBJ2-7,TGCGCCAGCAGCCCGATTCTTCCGGGACGGGGGTTCCCCGAGCAGTACTTC,CASSPILPGRGFPEQYF
few,NA,TRBV29-1,TRBJ1-1,TGCAGCGTTGGGCTCCTCAGGGGGAACACTGAAGCTTTCTTT,CSVGLLRGNTEAFF
many,NA,TRBV10-3,TRBJ2-7,TGTGCCATCAGTATAAGCGGGCTCGACGCCTCCGAGCAGTACTTC,CAISISGLDASEQYF
few,NA,TRBV3-1,TRBJ2-4,TGTGCCAGCAGCCAAGATCGGCTCGGGGCCAAAAACATTCAGTACTTC,CASSQDRLGAKNIQYF
NA,NA,TRBV9,TRBJ1-1,TGTGCCAGCAGCGTAGTCCCGGGGGCGAGTACTGAAGCTTTCTTT,CASSVVPGASTEAFF
many,TRBD1,TRBV9,TRBJ2-7,TGTGCCAGCAGCGAGGGTCCGGGACAGGGGGACTACGAGCAGTACTTC,CASSEGPGQGDYEQYF
many,TRBD1,TRBV11-3,TRBJ2-5,TGTGCCAGCAGCGTCGACAGGGGAGAGACCCAGTACTTC,CASSVDRGETQYF
NA,NA,TRBV3-1,TRBJ2-2,TGTGCCAGCAGCCAAGCCGAGGAGACAGCCTTCTACACCGGGGAGCTGTTTTTT,CASSQAEETAFYTGELFF
NA,NA,TRBV12-3/TRBV12-4,TRBJ1-1,TGTGCCAGCAGTTTTGATGTGTCCAGATCCACTGAAGCTTTCTTT,CASSFDVSRSTEAFF
NA,NA,TRBV18,TRBJ1-1,TGTGCCAGCTCACCGGGAATGTCGGACACTGAAGCTTTCTTT,CASSPGMSDTEAFF
NA,NA,TRBV6-4,TRBJ2-2,TGTGCCAGCAGTGAGTCGGAGGGCCCCGGGGAGCTGTTTTTT,CASSESEGPGELFF
many,NA,TRBV12-3/TRBV12-4,TRBJ1-2,TGTGCCAGCAGCCAGCAGGAGGACTATGGCTACACCTTC,CASSQQEDYGYTF
medium-sized,NA,TRBV12-3/TRBV12-4,TRBJ2-7,TGTGCCAGCAGTTCCCCATCCTACGAGCAGTACTTC,CASSSPSYEQYF
many,NA,TRBV29-1,TRBJ2-5,TGCAGCGTTGATAAGGTGGTGGGGGAGACCCAGTACTTC,CSVDKVVGETQYF
many,TRBD1,TRBV12-3/TRBV12-4,TRBJ1-1,TGTGCCAGCCTGACAGGGGGCGAATACGAAGCTTTCTTT,CASLTGGEYEAFF
NA,TRBD2,TRBV6-1,TRBJ2-4,TGTGCCAGCAGCATGGGACTAGCCGGCTTTCAGTACTTC,CASSMGLAGFQYF
NA,NA,TRBV30,TRBJ1-6,TGTGCCTGGACCCAGGGCCATAATTCACCCCTCCACTTT,CAWTQGHNSPLHF
few,NA,TRBV18,TRBJ2-7,TGTGCCAGCTCACCACTGTTCCGGGGGCTTGGCTACGAGCAGTACTTC,CASSPLFRGLGYEQYF
many,TRBD1,TRBV24-1,TRBJ1-2,TGTGCCACCACCGGACAGGGGACTAACTATGGCTACACCTTC,CATTGQGTNYGYTF
many,TRBD2,TRBV5-4,TRBJ2-7,TGTGCCAGCAGCTTGGGTGCGGGGGACGAGCAGTACTTC,CASSLGAGDEQYF
many,NA,TRBV6-1,TRBJ2-7,TGTGCCAGCAGTGAAGGGGCCGCTAGCTCCTACGAGCAGTACTTC,CASSEGAASSYEQYF